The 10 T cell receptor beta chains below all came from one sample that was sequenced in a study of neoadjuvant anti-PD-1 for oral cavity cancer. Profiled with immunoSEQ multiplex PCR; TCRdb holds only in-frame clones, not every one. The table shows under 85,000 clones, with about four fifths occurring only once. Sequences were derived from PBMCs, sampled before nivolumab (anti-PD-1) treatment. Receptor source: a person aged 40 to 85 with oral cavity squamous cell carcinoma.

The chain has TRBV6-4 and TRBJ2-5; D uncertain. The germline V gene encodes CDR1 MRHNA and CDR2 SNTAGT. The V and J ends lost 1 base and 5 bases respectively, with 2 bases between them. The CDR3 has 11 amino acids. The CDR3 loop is CASSDWETQYF. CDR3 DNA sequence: TGTGCCAGCAGTGACTGGGAGACCCAGTACTTC.

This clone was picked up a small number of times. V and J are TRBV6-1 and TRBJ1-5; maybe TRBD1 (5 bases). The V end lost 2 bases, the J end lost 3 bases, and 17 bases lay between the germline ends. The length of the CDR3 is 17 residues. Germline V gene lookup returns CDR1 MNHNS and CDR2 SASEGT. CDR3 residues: CASSERAGWGNNQPQHF. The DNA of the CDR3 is TGTGCCAGCAGTGAAAGGGCAGGGTGGGGGAACAATCAGCCCCAGCATTTT.

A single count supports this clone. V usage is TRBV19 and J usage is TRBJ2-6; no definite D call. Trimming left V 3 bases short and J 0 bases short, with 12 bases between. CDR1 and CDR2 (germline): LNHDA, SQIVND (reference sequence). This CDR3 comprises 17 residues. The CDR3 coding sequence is TGTGCCAGTAGTATGGGGTTCCCCGACTCTGGGGCCAACGTCCTGACTTTC. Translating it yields CASSMGFPDSGANVLTF.

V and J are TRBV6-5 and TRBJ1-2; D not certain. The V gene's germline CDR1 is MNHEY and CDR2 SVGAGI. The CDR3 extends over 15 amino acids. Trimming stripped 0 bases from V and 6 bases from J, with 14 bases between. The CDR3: CASSYSRGWLDGYTF. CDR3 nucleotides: TGTGCCAGCAGTTACTCGAGAGGTTGGCTGGATGGCTACACCTTC.

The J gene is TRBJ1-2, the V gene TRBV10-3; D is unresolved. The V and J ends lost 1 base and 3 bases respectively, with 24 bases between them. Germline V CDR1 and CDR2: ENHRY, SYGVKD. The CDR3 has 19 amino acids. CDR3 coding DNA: TGTGCCATCAGTGAGTATCGGAGCCTCCTTCGCGCGGGCTACTATGGCTACACCTTC. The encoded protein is CAISEYRSLLRAGYYGYTF.

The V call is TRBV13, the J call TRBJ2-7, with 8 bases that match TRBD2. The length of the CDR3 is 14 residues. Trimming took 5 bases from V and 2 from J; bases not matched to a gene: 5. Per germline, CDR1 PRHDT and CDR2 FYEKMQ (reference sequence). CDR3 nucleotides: TGTGCCAGCAGCACAACGGGACTAGCCTACGAGCAGTACTTC. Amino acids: CASSTTGLAYEQYF.

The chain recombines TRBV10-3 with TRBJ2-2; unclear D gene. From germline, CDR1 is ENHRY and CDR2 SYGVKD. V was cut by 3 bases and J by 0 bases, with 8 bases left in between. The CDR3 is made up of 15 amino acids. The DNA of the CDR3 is TGTGCCATCAGTGAAGGTCTGTCGAACACCGGGGAGCTGTTTTTT. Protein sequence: CAISEGLSNTGELFF.

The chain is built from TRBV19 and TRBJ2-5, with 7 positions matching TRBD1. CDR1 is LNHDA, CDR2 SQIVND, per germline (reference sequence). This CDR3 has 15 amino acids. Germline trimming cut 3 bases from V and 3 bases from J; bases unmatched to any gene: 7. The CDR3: CASSMTGTDKETQYF. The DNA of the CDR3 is TGTGCCAGTAGTATGACCGGGACAGATAAAGAGACCCAGTACTTC. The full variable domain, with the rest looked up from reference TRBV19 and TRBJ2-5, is DGGITQSPKYLFRKEGQNVTLSCEQNLNHDAMYWYRQDPGQGLRLIYYSQIVNDFQKGDIAEGYSVSREKKESFPLTVTSAQKNPTAFYLCASSMTGTDKETQYFGPGTRLLVL.

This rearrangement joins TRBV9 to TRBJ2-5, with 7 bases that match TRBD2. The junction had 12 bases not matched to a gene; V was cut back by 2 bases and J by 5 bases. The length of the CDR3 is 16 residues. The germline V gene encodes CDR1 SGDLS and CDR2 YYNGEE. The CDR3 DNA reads TGTGCCAGCAGCGTGGGGAAACCTGCGGGAGTGGAGACCCAGTACTTC. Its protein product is CASSVGKPAGVETQYF.

CDR3 bases: TGTGCCAGCAGCTTATCAGGGCTAGAGACCCAGTACTTC. It encodes CASSLSGLETQYF. The chain has TRBV7-6 and TRBJ2-5; TRBD1 is a possible D gene (5 bases). V was shortened by 2 bases and J by 4 bases, with 8 bases between the two germline ends. Germline V gene data show CDR1 as SGHVS and CDR2 as FNYEAQ. The CDR3 spans 13 residues.